This T cell receptor beta chain was identified during a study of T cells in localized non-small cell lung cancer (TCRdb year 2020). Context from the whole study: The study examined T cell repertoires in approximately 240 patients with early-stage NSCLC and compared tumors with uninvolved tumor-adjacent lungs. The cohort consisted of roughly 240 treatment-naive NSCLC patients whose localized lung tumors had been resected. The mean age of the NSCLC patients was just over 65 years, with 120 to 150 men and over 100 women. General conclusions and limits of the study: Because the study design was exploratory, TCR variables were selected using unadjusted p-values without false-discovery rate correction. A median of 57 of the top 100 tumor clones turned up in the paired uninvolved adjacent lung, and roughly 28 of those clones also ranked among the top 100 of that same adjacent lung. The highest T cell clonality was observed in uninvolved tumor-adjacent lung, where clonality exceeded that of tumor, suggesting that antigenic responses were more focused in uninvolved tumor-adjacent lung. Higher blood T cell density associated with longer overall survival, while higher adjacent-lung clonality associated with shorter survival. Multi-region tumor sequencing was not performed, so intratumor heterogeneity could not be excluded.

At diagnosis, peripheral blood, uninvolved tumor-adjacent lung and tumor were collected and stored as a combination of fresh-frozen and FFPE material. Blood samples were analyzed as peripheral blood mononuclear cells for TCR repertoire profiling. This clone has only a few counts. Its antigen is still unknown. Base-call qualities are not available, and no considerably larger clone is one nucleotide away. The immunoSEQ Assay was used to sequence TCR beta CDR3 regions from DNA. From the authors' description of their analysis: To compute T cell density, TCR beta template counts were normalized to usable DNA, which was estimated by amplifying housekeeping genes. The preseqR package was used to estimate richness by extrapolating to 400,000 templates for PBMC samples and to 120,000 templates for tissue samples. Clonality was defined as one minus Pielou's evenness. To identify tissue-enriched TCRs, differential abundance testing was run on productive amino-acid clonotypes with a minimum total count of 5 and an alpha of 0.1. The Jaccard Index and the Morisita Overlap Index were used to measure how much the repertoires overlapped between compartments. GLIPH clustered TCR beta CDR3s with public tetramer-defined viral CDR3s; viral motifs required at least three viral sequences plus V-gene enrichment. As stored in TCRdb, this immuneACCESS dataset retains in-frame rearrangements with V and J assigned. A fraction of the clones does not appear; measured against another copy, unresolved V genes explain less than half of the discrepancy, and the remainder lacks a known reason. Clone size and the V and J calls come from that table; the DNA yielded D and trimming. The sample table lists about 24,000 clones, about 86% of them with a count of one. The ten largest clones represent approximately 4.4% of the sample.

The V end loses 1 base and the J end loses 9 bases, and a stretch of 9 bases separates them. The CDR3 measures 12 amino acids from cysteine to phenylalanine. Solely the CDR3 DNA is kept, with 36 bases framed from the first base. CDR1 and CDR2 (SNHLY, FYNNEI) derive from the germline V gene. The sequence joins TRBV2 to TRBJ1-1; the D gene lacks a confident call. The source material was PBMCs, sampled before any cancer treatment. The sequence derives from a man between 35 and 75 years old with stage II lung adenocarcinoma. The DNA sequence is as follows: TGTGCCAGCAGTGAAGTCGGTTACCAAGCTTTCTTT. It encodes CASSEVGYQAFF.